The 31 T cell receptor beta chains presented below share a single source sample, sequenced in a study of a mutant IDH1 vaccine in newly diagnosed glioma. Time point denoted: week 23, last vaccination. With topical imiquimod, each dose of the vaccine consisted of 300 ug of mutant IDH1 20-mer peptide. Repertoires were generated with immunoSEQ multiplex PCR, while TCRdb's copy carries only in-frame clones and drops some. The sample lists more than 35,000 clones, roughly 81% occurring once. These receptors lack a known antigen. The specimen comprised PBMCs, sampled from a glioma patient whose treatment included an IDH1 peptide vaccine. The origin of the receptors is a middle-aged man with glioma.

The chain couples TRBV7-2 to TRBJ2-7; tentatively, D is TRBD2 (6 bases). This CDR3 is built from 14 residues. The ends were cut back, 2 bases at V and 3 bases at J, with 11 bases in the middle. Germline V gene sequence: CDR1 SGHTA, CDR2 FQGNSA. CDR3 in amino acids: CASSLRLGIYEQYF. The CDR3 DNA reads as TGTGCCAGCAGCTTACGACTAGGTATCTACGAGCAGTACTTC.

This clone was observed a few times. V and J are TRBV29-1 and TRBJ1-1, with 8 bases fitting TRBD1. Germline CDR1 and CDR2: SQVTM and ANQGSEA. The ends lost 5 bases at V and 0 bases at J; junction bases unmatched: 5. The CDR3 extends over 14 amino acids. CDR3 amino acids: CSVMTGVMNTEAFF. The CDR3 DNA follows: TGCAGCGTTATGACAGGGGTCATGAACACTGAAGCTTTCTTT.

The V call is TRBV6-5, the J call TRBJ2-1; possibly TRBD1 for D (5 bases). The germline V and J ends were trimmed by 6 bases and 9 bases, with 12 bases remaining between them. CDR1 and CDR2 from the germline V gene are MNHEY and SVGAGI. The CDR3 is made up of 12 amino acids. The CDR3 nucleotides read TGTGCCAGCAGCCCAGGGATGGGTGAGCAGTTCTTC. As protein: CASSPGMGEQFF.

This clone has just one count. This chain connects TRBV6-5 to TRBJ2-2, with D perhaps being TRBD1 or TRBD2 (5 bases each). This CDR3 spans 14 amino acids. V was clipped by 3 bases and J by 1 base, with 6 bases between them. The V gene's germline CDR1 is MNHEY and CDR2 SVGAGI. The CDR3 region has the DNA TGTGCCAGCAGTTATGGGGGGAACACCGGGGAGCTGTTTTTT. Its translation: CASSYGGNTGELFF.

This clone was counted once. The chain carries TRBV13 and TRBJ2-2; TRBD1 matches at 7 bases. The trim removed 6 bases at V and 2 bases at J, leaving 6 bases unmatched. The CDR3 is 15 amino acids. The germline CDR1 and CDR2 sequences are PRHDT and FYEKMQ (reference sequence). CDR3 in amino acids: CASRFGQVNTGELFF. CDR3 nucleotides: TGTGCCAGCAGATTCGGACAGGTTAACACCGGGGAGCTGTTTTTT.

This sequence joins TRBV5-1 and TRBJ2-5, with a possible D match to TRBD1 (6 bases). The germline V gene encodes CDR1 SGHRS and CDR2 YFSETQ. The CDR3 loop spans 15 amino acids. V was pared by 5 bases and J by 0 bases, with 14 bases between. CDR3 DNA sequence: TGCGCCAGCAGTGACCGGGACAAAAACCAAGAGACCCAGTACTTC. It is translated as CASSDRDKNQETQYF.

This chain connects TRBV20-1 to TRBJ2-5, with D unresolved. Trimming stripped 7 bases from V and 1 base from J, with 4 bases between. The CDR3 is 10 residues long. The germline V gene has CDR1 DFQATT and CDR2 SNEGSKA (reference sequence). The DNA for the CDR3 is TGCAGTGTCCTCCAAGAGACCCAGTACTTC. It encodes CSVLQETQYF.

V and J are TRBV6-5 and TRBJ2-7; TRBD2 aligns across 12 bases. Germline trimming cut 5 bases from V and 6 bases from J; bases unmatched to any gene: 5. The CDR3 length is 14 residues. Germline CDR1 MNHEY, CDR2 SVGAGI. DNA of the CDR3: TGTGCCAGCAGTCCTAGCGGGAGGGGAGGCGAGCAGTACTTC. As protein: CASSPSGRGGEQYF.

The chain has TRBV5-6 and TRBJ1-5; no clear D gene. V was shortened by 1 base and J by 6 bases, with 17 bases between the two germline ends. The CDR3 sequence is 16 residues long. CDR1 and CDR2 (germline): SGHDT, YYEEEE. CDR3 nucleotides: TGTGCCAGCAGCTTGCGGTCTAGGGCCAAGGGTCAGCCCCAGCATTTT. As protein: CASSLRSRAKGQPQHF.

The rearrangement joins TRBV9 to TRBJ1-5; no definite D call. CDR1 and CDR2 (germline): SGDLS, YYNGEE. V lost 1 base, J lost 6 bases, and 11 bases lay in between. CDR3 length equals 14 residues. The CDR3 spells CASSVRRPTQPQHF. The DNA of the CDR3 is TGTGCCAGCAGCGTACGCAGGCCCACTCAGCCCCAGCATTTT. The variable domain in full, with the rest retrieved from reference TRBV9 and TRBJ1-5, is DSGVTQTPKHLITATGQRVTLRCSPRSGDLSVYWYQQSLDQGLQFLIQYYNGEERAKGNILERFSAQQFPDLHSELNLSSLELGDSALYFCASSVRRPTQPQHFGDGTRLSIL.

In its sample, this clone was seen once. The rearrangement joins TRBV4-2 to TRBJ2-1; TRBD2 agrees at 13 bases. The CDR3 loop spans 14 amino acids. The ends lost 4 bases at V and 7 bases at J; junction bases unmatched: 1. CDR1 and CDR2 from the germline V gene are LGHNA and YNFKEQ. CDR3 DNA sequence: TGTGCCAGCAGCCTGACTAGCGGGAGGAATGAGCAGTTCTTC. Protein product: CASSLTSGRNEQFF.

The CDR3 is CASSLGPGLAVLGDTQYF. The CDR3 DNA sequence: TGTGCCAGCAGCTTAGGGCCGGGACTAGCGGTCCTTGGAGATACGCAGTATTTT. This rearrangement joins TRBV7-6 to TRBJ2-3, with 11 bases lining up with TRBD2. This CDR3 region has 18 residues. Per the germline V gene, CDR1 is SGHVS and CDR2 is FNYEAQ. Unmatched junction bases numbered 11, after V lost 1 base and J lost 5 bases.

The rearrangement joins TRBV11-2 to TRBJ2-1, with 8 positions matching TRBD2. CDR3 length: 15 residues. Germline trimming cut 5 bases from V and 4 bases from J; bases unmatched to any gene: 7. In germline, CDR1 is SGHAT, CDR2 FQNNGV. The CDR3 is CASSTLAGKYNEQFF. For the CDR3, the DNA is TGTGCCAGCAGCACATTAGCGGGGAAGTACAATGAGCAGTTCTTC. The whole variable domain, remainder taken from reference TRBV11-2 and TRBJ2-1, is EAGVAQSPRYKIIEKRQSVAFWCNPISGHATLYWYQQILGQGPKLLIQFQNNGVVDDSQLPKDRFSAERLKGVDSTLKIQPAKLEDSAVYLCASSTLAGKYNEQFFGPGTRLTVL.

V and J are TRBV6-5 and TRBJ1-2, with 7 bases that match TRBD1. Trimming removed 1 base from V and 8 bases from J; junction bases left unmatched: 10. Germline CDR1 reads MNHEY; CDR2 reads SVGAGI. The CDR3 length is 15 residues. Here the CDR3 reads CASSYWNRGADGYTF. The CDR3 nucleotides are TGTGCCAGCAGTTACTGGAACAGGGGTGCCGACGGCTACACCTTC.

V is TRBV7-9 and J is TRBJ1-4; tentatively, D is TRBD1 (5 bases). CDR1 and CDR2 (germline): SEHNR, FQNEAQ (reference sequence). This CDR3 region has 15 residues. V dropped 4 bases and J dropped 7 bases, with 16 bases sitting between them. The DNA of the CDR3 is TGTGCCAGCAGCTCGGGGACCCTGGGGGGTGAAAAACTGTTTTTT. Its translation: CASSSGTLGGEKLFF. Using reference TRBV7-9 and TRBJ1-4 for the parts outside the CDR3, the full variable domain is DTGVSQNPRHKITKRGQNVTFRCDPISEHNRLYWYRQTLGQGPEFLTYFQNEAQLEKSRLLSDRFSAERPKGSFSTLEIQRTEQGDSAMYLCASSSGTLGGEKLFFGSGTQLSVL.

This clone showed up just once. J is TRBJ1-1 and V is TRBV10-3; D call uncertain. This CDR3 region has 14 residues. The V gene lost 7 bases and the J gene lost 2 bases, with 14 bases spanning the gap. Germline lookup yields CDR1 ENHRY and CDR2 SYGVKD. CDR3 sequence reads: CAITKNTGNTEAFF. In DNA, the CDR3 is TGTGCCATCACCAAAAACACCGGTAACACTGAAGCTTTCTTT.

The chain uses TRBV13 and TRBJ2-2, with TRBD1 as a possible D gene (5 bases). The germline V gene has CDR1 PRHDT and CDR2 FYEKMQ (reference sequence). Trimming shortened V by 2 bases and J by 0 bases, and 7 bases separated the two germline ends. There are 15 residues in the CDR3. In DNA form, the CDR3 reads TGTGCCAGCAGCTTACAGGGAACGAACACCGGGGAGCTGTTTTTT. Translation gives CASSLQGTNTGELFF.

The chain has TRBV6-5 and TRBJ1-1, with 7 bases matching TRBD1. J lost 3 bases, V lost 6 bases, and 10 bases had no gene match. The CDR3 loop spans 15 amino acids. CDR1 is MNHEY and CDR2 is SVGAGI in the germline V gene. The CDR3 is CASRVSGQTHTEAFF. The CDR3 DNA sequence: TGTGCCAGCAGAGTATCGGGACAGACCCACACTGAAGCTTTCTTT.

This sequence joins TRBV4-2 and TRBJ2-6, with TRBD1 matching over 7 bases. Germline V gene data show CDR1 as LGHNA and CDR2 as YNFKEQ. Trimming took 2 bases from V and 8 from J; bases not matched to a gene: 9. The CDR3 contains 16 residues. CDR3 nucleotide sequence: TGTGCCAGCAGCCAATTAGGACAGGCTTCCCCCAACGTCCTGACTTTC. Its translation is CASSQLGQASPNVLTF.

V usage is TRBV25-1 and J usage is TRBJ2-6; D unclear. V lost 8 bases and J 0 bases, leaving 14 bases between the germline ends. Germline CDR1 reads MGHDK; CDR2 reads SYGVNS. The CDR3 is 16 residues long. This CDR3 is CASGPLLSSGANVLTF. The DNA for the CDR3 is TGTGCCAGCGGTCCACTCCTTTCCTCTGGGGCCAACGTCCTGACTTTC.

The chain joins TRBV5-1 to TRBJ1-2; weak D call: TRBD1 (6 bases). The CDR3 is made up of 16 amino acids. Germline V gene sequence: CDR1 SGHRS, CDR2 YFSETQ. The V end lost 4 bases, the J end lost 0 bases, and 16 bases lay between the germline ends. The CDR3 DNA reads TGCGCCAGCAGCCCGGCCGGTGGGGGCCCTAACTATGGCTACACCTTC. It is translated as CASSPAGGGPNYGYTF.

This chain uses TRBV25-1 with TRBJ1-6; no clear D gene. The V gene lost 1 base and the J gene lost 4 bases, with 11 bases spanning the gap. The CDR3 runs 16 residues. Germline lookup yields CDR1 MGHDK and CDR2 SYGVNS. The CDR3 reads CASSESPGFYNSPLHF. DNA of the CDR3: TGTGCCAGCAGTGAATCGCCAGGCTTTTATAATTCACCCCTCCACTTT. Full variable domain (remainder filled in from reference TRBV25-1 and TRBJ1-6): EADIYQTPRYLVIGTGKKITLECSQTMGHDKMYWYQQDPGMELHLIHYSYGVNSTEKGDLSSESTVSRIRTEHFPLTLESARPSHTSQYLCASSESPGFYNSPLHFGNGTRLTVT.

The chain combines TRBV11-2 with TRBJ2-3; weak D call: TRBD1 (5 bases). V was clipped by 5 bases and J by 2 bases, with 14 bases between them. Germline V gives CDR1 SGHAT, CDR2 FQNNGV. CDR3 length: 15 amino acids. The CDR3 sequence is CASSPQGLYTDTQYF. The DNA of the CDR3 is TGTGCCAGCAGCCCCCAGGGCCTGTACACAGATACGCAGTATTTT.

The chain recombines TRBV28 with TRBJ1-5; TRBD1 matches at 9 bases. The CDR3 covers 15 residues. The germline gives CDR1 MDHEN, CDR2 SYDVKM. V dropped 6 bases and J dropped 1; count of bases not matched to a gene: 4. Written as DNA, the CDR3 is TGTGCCAGCAGGTCCGGGACAGGGAGCAATCAGCCCCAGCATTTT. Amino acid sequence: CASRSGTGSNQPQHF. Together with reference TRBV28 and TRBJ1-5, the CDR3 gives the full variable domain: DVKVTQSSRYLVKRTGEKVFLECVQDMDHENMFWYRQDPGLGLRLIYFSYDVKMKEKGDIPEGYSVSREKKERFSLILESASTNQTSMYLCASRSGTGSNQPQHFGDGTRLSIL.

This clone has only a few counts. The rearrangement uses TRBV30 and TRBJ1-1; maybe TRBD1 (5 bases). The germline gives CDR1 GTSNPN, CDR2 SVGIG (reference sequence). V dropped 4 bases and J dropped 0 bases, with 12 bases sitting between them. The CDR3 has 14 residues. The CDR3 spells CAWMFGHMNTEAFF. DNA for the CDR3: TGTGCCTGGATGTTCGGACATATGAACACTGAAGCTTTCTTT.

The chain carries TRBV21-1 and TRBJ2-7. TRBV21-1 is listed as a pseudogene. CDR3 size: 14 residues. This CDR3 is CASSNRAGSYEQYF. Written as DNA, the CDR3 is TGTGCCAGCAGCAATCGGGCAGGGAGCTACGAGCAGTACTTC.

The CDR3 protein is CASSSTTGGNTGELFF. The DNA for the CDR3 is TGTGCCAGCAGCTCTACGACAGGGGGCAACACCGGGGAGCTGTTTTTT. The rearrangement joins TRBV7-9 to TRBJ2-2; 10 bases line up with TRBD1. From germline, CDR1 is SEHNR and CDR2 FQNEAQ (reference sequence). After removal of 4 bases from V and 2 bases from J, the junction contained 4 bases not matched to a gene. This CDR3 has 16 residues. Variable domain in full (rest from reference TRBV7-9 and TRBJ2-2): DTGVSQNPRHKITKRGQNVTFRCDPISEHNRLYWYRQTLGQGPEFLTYFQNEAQLEKSRLLSDRFSAERPKGSFSTLEIQRTEQGDSAMYLCASSSTTGGNTGELFFGEGSRLTVL.

The CDR3 here is CASSPLGQGANEQYF. Here the CDR3 DNA reads TGTGCCAGCTCACCACTGGGACAGGGGGCGAACGAGCAGTACTTC. The chain joins TRBV18 to TRBJ2-7; the match to TRBD1 covers 12 bases. CDR1 is KGHSH, CDR2 LQKENI, per germline. This CDR3 is 15 amino acids long. Trimming at V came to 1 base and at J to 5 bases, leaving 3 bases not matched to a gene.

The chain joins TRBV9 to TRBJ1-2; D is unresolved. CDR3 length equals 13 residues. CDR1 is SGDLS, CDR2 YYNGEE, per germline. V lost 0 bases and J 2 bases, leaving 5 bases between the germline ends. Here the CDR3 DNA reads TGTGCCAGCAGCGTAGAAGGGAACTATGGCTACACCTTC. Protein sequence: CASSVEGNYGYTF.

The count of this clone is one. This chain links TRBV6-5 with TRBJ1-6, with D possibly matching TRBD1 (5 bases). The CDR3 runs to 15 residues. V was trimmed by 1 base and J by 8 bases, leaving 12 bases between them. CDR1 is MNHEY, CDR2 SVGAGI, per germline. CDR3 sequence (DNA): TGTGCCAGCAGTTACTTTCAGGGTAGGGATTCACCCCTCCACTTT. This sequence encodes CASSYFQGRDSPLHF.

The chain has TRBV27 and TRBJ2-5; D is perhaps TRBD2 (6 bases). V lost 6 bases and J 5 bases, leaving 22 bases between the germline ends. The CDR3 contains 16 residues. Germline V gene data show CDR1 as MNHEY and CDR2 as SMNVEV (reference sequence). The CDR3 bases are TGTGCCAGCAGCGAGCTTGTTTTGGGGGGACGGGAGACCCAGTACTTC. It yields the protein CASSELVLGGRETQYF.